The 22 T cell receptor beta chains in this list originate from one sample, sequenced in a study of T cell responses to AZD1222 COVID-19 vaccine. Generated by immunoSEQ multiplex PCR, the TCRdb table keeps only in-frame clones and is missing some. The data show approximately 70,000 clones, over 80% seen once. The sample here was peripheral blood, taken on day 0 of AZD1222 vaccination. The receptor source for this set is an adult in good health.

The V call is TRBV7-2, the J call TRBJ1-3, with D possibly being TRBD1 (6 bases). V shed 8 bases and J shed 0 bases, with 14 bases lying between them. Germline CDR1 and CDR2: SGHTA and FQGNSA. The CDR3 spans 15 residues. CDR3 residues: CASGDGQSSGNTIYF. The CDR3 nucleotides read TGTGCCAGCGGGGATGGACAGAGCTCTGGAAACACCATATATTTT.

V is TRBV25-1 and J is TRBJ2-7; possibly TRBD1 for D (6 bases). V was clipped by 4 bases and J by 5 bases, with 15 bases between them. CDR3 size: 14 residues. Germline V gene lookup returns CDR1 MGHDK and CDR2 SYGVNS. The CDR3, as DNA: TGTGCCAGCAGTGCCTCAGGGGTGGTCCACGAGCAGTACTTC. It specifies CASSASGVVHEQYF.

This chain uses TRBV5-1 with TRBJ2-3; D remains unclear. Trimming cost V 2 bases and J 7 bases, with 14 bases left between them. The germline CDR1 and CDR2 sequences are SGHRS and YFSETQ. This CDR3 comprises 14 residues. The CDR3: CASSLAPGRNTQYF. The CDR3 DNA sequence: TGCGCCAGCAGCTTAGCCCCTGGGCGGAATACGCAGTATTTT. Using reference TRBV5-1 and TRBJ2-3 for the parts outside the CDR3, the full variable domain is KAGVTQTPRYLIKTRGQQVTLSCSPISGHRSVSWYQQTPGQGLQFLFEYFSETQRNKGNFPGRFSGRQFSNSRSEMNVSTLELGDSALYLCASSLAPGRNTQYFGPGTRLTVL.

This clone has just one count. CDR3 nucleotides: TGTGCCAGCAGCCTCTTCGGCCAACTTAGCTCCTATAATTCACCCCTCCACTTT. It is translated as CASSLFGQLSSYNSPLHF. The chain uses TRBV5-5 and TRBJ1-6; D unresolved. Germline assignment: CDR1 SGHKS and CDR2 YYEKEE (reference sequence). V lost 4 bases and J lost 0, with 17 bases in between. The CDR3 contains 18 residues.

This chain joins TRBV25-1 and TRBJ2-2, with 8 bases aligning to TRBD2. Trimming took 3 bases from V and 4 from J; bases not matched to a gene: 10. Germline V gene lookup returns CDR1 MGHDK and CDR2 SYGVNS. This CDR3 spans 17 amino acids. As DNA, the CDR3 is TGTGCCAGCAGTGACCCCCTCGGCGGGGGGCTCACCGGGGAGCTGTTTTTT. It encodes CASSDPLGGGLTGELFF.

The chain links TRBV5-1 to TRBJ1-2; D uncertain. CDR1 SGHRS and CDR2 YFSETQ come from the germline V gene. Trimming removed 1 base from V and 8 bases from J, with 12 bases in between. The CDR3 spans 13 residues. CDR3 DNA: TGCGCCAGCAGCTTGTCCGAGGTGGACGGCTACACCTTC. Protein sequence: CASSLSEVDGYTF.

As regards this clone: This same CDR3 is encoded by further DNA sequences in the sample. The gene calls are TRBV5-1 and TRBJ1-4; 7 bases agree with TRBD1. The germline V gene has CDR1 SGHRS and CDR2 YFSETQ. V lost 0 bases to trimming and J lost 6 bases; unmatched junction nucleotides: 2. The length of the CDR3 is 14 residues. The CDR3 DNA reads TGCGCCAGCAGCTTGGGACAGGGCTATGAAAAACTGTTTTTT. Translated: CASSLGQGYEKLFF.

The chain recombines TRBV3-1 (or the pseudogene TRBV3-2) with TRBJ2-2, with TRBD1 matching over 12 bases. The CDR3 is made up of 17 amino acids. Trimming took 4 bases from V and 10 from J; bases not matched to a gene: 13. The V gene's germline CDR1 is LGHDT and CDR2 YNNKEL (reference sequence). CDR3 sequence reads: CASSPIPGQGASTELFF. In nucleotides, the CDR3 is TGTGCCAGCAGCCCCATTCCGGGACAGGGGGCCTCGACGGAGCTGTTTTTT.

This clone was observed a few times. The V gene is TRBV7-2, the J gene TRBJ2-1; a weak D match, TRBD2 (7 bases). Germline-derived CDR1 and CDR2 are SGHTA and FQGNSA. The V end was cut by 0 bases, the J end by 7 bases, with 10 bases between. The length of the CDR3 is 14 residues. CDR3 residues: CASSLAGGTNEQFF. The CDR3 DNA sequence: TGTGCCAGCAGCTTAGCGGGGGGGACAAATGAGCAGTTCTTC. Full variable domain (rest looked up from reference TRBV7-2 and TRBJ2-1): GAGVSQSPSNKVTEKGKDVELRCDPISGHTALYWYRQSLGQGLEFLIYFQGNSAPDKSGLPSDRFSAERTGGSVSTLTIQRTQQEDSAVYLCASSLAGGTNEQFFGPGTRLTVL.

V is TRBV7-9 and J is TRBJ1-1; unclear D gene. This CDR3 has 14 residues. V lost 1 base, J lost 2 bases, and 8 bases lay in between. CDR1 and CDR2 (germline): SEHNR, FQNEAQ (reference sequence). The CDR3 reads CASSLGQDNTEAFF. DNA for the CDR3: TGTGCCAGCAGCTTAGGGCAGGACAACACTGAAGCTTTCTTT.

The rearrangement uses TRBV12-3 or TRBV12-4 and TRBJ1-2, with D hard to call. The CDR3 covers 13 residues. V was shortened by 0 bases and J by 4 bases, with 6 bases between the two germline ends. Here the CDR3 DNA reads TGTGCCAGCAGTTTAGCGGGCCCCTATGGCTACACCTTC. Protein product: CASSLAGPYGYTF.

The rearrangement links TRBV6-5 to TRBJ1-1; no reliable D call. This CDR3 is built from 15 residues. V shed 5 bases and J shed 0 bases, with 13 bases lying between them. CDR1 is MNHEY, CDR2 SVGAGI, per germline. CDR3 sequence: CASSPRPGMNTEAFF. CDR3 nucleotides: TGTGCCAGCAGTCCCCGACCAGGTATGAACACTGAAGCTTTCTTT.

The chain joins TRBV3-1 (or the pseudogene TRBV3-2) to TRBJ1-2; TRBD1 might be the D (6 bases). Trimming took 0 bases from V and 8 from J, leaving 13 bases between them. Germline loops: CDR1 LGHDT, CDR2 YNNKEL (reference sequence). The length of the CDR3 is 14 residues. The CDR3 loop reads CASSQEGQGKGYTF. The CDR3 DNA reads TGTGCCAGCAGCCAAGAGGGTCAGGGGAAGGGCTACACCTTC.

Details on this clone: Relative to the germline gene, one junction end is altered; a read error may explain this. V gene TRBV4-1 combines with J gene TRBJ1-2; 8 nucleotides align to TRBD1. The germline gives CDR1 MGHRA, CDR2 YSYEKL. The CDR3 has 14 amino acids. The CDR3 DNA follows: TGCGCCAGCAGTCAAGTTACAGGGACAGGTGGCTACACCTTC. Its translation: CASSQVTGTGGYTF.

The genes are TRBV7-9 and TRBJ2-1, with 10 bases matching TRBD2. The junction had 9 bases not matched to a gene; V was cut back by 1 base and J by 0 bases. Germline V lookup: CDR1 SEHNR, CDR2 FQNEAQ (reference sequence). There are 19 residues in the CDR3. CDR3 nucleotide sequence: TGTGCCAGCAGCTTAGGGAGTAGCGGGGGGTCGAGCTCCTACAATGAGCAGTTCTTC. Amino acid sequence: CASSLGSSGGSSSYNEQFF.

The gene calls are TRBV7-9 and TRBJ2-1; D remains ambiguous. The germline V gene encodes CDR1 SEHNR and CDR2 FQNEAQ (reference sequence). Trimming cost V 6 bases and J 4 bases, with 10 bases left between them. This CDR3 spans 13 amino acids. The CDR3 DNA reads TGTGCCAGCAGTTACGACGTGTACAATGAGCAGTTCTTC. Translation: CASSYDVYNEQFF.

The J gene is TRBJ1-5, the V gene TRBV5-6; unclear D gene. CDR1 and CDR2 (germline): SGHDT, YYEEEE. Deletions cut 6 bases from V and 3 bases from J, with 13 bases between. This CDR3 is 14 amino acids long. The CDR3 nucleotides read TGTGCCAGCACCCTCGGACCTAACAATCAGCCCCAGCATTTT. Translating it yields CASTLGPNNQPQHF. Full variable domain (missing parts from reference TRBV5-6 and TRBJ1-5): DAGVTQSPTHLIKTRGQQVTLRCSPKSGHDTVSWYQQALGQGPQFIFQYYEEEERQRGNFPDRFSGHQFPNYSSELNVNALLLGDSALYLCASTLGPNNQPQHFGDGTRLSIL.

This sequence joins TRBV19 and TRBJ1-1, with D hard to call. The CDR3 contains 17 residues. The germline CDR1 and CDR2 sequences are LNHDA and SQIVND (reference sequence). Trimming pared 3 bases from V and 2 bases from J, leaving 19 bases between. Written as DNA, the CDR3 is TGTGCCAGTAGTATGAGGGCAAACCCTACCCGAAACACTGAAGCTTTCTTT. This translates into CASSMRANPTRNTEAFF.

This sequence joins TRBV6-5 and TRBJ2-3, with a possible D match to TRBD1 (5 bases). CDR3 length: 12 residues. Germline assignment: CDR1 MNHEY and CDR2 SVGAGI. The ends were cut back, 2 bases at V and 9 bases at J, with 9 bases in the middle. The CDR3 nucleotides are TGTGCCAGCAGTTACAGGGGCCTCACGCAGTATTTT. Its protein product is CASSYRGLTQYF.

CDR3: CASRGLAGGYTQYF. The CDR3 bases are TGTGCCAGCAGGGGACTAGCGGGCGGGTATACGCAGTATTTT. The chain combines TRBV27 with TRBJ2-3, with 12 nucleotides matching TRBD2. CDR3 length equals 14 residues. J lost 7 bases, V lost 6 bases, and 5 bases had no gene match. The germline CDR1 and CDR2 sequences are MNHEY and SMNVEV (reference sequence).

CDR3 DNA: TGTGCCAGCAGTTTGGCCCAGCCAGGAAACACCATATATTTT. Protein product: CASSLAQPGNTIYF. This sequence joins TRBV28 and TRBJ1-3; D is uncertain. CDR1 is MDHEN, CDR2 SYDVKM, per germline. Trimming shortened V by 3 bases and J by 4 bases, and 10 bases separated the two germline ends. The CDR3 runs to 14 residues.

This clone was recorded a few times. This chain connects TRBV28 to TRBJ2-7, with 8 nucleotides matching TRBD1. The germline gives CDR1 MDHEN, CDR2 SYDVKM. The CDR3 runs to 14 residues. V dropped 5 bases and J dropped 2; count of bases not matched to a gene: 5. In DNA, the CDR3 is TGTGCCAGCAGTAGTTTACAGGGGGCCTACGAGCAGTACTTC. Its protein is CASSSLQGAYEQYF.